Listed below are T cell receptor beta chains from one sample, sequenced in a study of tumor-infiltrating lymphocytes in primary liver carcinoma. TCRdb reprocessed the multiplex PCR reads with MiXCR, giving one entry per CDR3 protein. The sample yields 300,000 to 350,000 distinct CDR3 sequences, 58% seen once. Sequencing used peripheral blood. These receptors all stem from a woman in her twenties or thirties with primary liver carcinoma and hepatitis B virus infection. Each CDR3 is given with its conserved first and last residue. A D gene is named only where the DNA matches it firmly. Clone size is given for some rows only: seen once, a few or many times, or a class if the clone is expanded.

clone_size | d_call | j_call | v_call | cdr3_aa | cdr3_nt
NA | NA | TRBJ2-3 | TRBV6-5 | CASSYGWTNGIADTQYF | TGTGCCAGCAGTTACGGTTGGACTAACGGGATCGCAGATACGCAGTATTTT
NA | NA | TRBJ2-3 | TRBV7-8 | CASSLSEADTQYF | TGTGCCAGCAGCCTCTCCGAGGCAGATACGCAGTATTTT
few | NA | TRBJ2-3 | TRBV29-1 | CSVVGGLPGLDTQYF | TGCAGCGTTGTGGGGGGGCTCCCCGGCCTGGATACGCAGTATTTT
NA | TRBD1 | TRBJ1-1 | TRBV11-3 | CASSNKLGQGSPEASF | TGTGCCAGCAGCAATAAATTAGGACAGGGGTCGCCTGAAGCTTCCTTT
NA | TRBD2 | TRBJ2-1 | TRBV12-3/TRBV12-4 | CASSHPDRLAGDKQFF | TGTGCCAGCAGCCATCCGGACCGACTAGCGGGAGATAAGCAGTTCTTC
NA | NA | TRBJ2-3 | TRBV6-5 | CASSYSRRLAGTQYF | TGTGCCAGCAGTTACTCCCGTCGCTTGGCAGGTACGCAATATTTT
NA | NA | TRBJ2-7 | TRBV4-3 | CASSQGEGVVHEQYF | TGCGCCAGCAGCCAAGGTGAAGGGGTGGTCCACGAGCAGTACTTC
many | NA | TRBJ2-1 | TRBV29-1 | CSVAIPLPLGITVRQFF | TGCAGCGTTGCCATACCCCTCCCCCTTGGCATAACGGTTCGGCAGTTCTTC
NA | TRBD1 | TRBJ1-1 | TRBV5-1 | CANSRGTGKTEAFF | TGCGCCAACAGCAGGGGGACAGGGAAGACTGAAGCTTTCTTT
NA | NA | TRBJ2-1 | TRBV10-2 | CANSDGGTNEQFF | TGCGCCAACAGTGACGGCGGGACAAATGAGCAGTTCTTC
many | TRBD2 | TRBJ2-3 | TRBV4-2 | CASSQFPIAGLTDTQYF | TGTGCCAGCAGCCAATTCCCGATAGCGGGGCTCACAGATACGCAGTATTTT
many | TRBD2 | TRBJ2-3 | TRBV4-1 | CASSQENVRGDTQYF | TGCGCCAGCAGCCAAGAAAATGTGCGGGGGGATACGCAGTATTTT
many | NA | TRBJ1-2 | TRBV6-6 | CASSSWGRAGYEGYTF | TGTGCCAGCAGTTCATGGGGTCGGGCAGGCTATGAAGGCTACACCTTC
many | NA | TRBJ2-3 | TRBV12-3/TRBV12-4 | CACKEALGTDTQYF | TGTGCCTGCAAGGAGGCCTTGGGTACAGATACGCAGTATTTT
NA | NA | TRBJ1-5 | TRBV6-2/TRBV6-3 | CASSSLDNSNQPQHF | TGTGCCAGCAGTTCTCTCGACAATAGCAATCAGCCCCAGCATTTT
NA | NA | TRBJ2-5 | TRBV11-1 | CDSSRDVAPVYQETQYF | TGTGACAGCAGCCGAGATGTTGCCCCGGTGTACCAAGAGACCCAGTACTTC
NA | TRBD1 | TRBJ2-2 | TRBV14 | CASRQTGNVTGELFF | TGTGCCAGCAGACAGACAGGGAACGTAACCGGGGAGCTGTTTTTT
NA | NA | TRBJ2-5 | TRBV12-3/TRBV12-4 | CASSLDSRSAETQYF | TGTGCCAGCAGTTTAGATTCCAGGTCGGCGGAGACCCAGTACTTC
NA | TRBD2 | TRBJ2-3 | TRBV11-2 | CVGSLETAGLAGGRTDTQYF | TGTGTCGGCAGCTTAGAGACGGCGGGACTAGCGGGAGGACGCACAGATACGCAGTATTTT
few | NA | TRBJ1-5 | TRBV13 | CASSLGSYENQPQHF | TGTGCCAGCAGCTTAGGGTCCTACGAGAATCAGCCCCAGCATTTT
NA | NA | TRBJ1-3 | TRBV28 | CAGRAGDSGNTIYF | TGTGCCGGTAGAGCAGGCGACTCTGGAAACACCATATATTTT
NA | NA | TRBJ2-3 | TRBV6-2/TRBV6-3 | CASSTIPARDDTDTQYF | TGTGCCAGCAGTACCATCCCGGCGAGAGATGACACAGATACGCAGTATTTT
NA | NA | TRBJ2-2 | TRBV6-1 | CVSSDHVIPVGELFF | TGTGTCAGCAGTGATCACGTGATCCCCGTTGGGGAGCTGTTTTTT
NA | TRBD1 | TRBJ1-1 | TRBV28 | CAGGTGVPVGRAFF | TGTGCAGGAGGGACAGGGGTCCCGGTTGGTCGGGCTTTCTTT
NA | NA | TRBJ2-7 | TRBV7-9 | CASSLVAPRPGYEQYF | TGTGCCAGCAGCTTAGTTGCGCCTCGCCCCGGGTACGAGCAGTACTTC
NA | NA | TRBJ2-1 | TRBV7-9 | CASSLASWSNEQFF | TGTGCCAGCAGCTTAGCTAGCTGGAGCAATGAGCAGTTCTTC
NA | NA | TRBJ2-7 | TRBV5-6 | CASSLAGASKQYF | TGTGCCAGCAGTTTGGCAGGGGCCAGTAAGCAGTACTTC
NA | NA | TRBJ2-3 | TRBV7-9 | CASSLEAGGRPTDTQYF | TGTGCCAGCAGTCTAGAAGCTGGAGGGAGGCCCACAGATACGCAGTATTTT
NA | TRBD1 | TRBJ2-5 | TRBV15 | CATSRDRGNQETQYF | TGTGCCACCAGCAGGGACAGGGGGAACCAAGAGACCCAGTACTTC
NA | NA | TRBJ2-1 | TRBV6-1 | CASSDQNRKQFF | TGTGCCAGCAGTGACCAGAATCGGAAGCAGTTCTTC
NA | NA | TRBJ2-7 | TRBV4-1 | CAGSPRVALSYEQYF | TGCGCCGGCAGCCCCAGGGTAGCGCTATCCTACGAGCAATACTTC
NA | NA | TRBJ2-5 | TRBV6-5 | CASSMAGPETQYF | TGTGCCAGCAGTATGGCGGGACCAGAGACCCAGTACTTC
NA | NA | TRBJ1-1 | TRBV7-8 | CASKEASKDPEAFF | TGTGCCAGCAAGGAGGCCTCCAAGGATCCTGAAGCTTTCTTT
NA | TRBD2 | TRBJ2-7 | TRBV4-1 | CASSQIGGTSDTYEQYF | TGCGCCAGCAGCCAAATAGGGGGGACTAGCGACACCTACGAGCAGTACTTC
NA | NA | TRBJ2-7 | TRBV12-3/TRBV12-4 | CANNTGTQIYEQYF | TGTGCCAACAACACCGGGACCCAAATCTACGAGCAGTACTTC
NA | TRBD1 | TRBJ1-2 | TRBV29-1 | CSGGQGGKYGYTF | TGCAGCGGTGGACAGGGGGGTAAATATGGCTACACATTC
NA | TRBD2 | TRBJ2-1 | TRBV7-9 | CASTLGGGTEQFF | TGTGCCAGTACCCTGGGGGGAGGGACTGAGCAGTTCTTC
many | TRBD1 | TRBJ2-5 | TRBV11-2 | CASSHRDRGGETQYF | TGTGCCAGCAGCCACAGGGACAGGGGCGGAGAGACCCAGTACTTC
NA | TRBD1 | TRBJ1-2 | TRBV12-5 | CASRLAAGQGVHGYTF | TGTGCTAGTCGTTTGGCAGCGGGACAGGGGGTTCATGGCTACACCTTC